This note documents a single T cell receptor beta chain sequence. The antigen this receptor binds is unknown. No base qualities exist here, and no much larger clone lies one base off it. Taken from the germline V gene, the CDR1 and CDR2 loops are SGHRS and YFSETQ. The junction carries 11 bases between V and J, which are trimmed by 1 base and 10 bases respectively. There are 12 amino acids in the CDR3, from cysteine to phenylalanine inclusive. The DNA shown is the 36-base CDR3, in frame from base 1. The data stem from a study of technical replicates of blood from a few donors (dated by TCRdb to between 2016 and 2019). The receptor library was made with the immunoSEQ multiplex PCR assay. The source is immuneACCESS, and TCRdb retained only in-frame sequences with V and J called. Part of the clones is not carried over; for the studies checked, unresolved V genes explain less than half of this, and the remainder is unexplained. Across this sample there are 65,000 to 90,000 clones, with under 99% seen only once. 0.2% to 0.25% of the sample goes to the ten largest clones.

The TCR originated in a human donor in good health. The material sequenced was T cells isolated from PBMCs. The chain links TRBV5-1 with TRBJ1-1; the D region possibly corresponds to TRBD1 (6 bases align). CDR3 region: CASSLIGQIAFF. The DNA reads TGCGCCAGCAGCTTGATAGGACAGATAGCTTTCTTT.